The 19 T cell receptor beta chains below all came from one sample that was sequenced in a study of T cells in Graves' hyperthyroidism and ophthalmopathy. TCR beta CDR3 regions were amplified from RNA transcripts. A first-round RT-PCR of the TCR CDR3 used the HTBI primer set. Each CDR3 protein gets one entry after TCRdb re-called the multiplex PCR reads with MiXCR. The sample lists about 58,000 distinct CDR3 sequences; just under 50% were seen once. What was sequenced was blood. These receptors originate from a woman aged 25 to 39 with Graves' ophthalmopathy.

This clonotype was counted many times. Here the CDR3 DNA reads TGCAGTGCTAGCAAGGCCAGTATGAACACTGAAGCTTTCTTT. This gives the protein CSASKASMNTEAFF. The rearrangement links TRBV20-1 to TRBJ1-1; D call uncertain. This CDR3 has 14 amino acids. The germline V gene encodes CDR1 DFQATT and CDR2 SNEGSKA (reference sequence). The germline V and J ends were trimmed by 3 bases and 0 bases, with 11 bases remaining between them.

This clonotype has a single count. The V call is TRBV2, the J call TRBJ2-6; D possibly corresponds to TRBD2 (5 bases). Germline V gene sequence: CDR1 SNHLY, CDR2 FYNNEI. The CDR3 has 18 residues. V dropped 6 bases and J dropped 1 base, with 19 bases sitting between them. Here the CDR3 DNA reads TGTGCCAGCAGCCCCGTTCCGGGGATAAGTTCTGGGGCCAACGTCCTGACTTTC. Translating it yields CASSPVPGISSGANVLTF.

The chain has TRBV2 and TRBJ2-1, with D possibly being TRBD1 (7 bases). V was cut by 2 bases and J by 4 bases, with 15 bases left in between. CDR1 and CDR2 (germline): SNHLY, FYNNEI. The CDR3 totals 16 residues. The CDR3 is CASSERMSGGYNEQFF. For the CDR3, the DNA is TGTGCCAGCAGTGAAAGGATGTCAGGGGGGTACAATGAGCAGTTCTTC.

The sample holds many counts of this clonotype. This chain uses TRBV6-5 with TRBJ1-3; 7 bases map to TRBD1. Germline CDR1 is MNHEY and CDR2 is SVGAGI. J was trimmed by 0 bases and V by 3 bases; bases with no gene match: 8. The CDR3 length is 17 residues. CDR3 in amino acids: CASSYSRQGYSGNTIYF. In DNA form, the CDR3 reads TGTGCCAGCAGTTATTCCCGACAGGGTTACTCTGGAAACACCATATATTTT.

CDR3 protein: CASSVASGTNEKLFF. CDR3 DNA sequence: TGTGCCAGCAGCGTAGCATCGGGGACTAATGAAAAACTGTTTTTT. The V and J genes are TRBV9 and TRBJ1-4; D gene ambiguous. Germline V CDR1 and CDR2: SGDLS, YYNGEE. Trimming removed 0 bases at V and 2 bases at J, with 8 bases between. There are 15 residues in the CDR3. Full variable domain (remainder filled in from reference TRBV9 and TRBJ1-4): DSGVTQTPKHLITATGQRVTLRCSPRSGDLSVYWYQQSLDQGLQFLIQYYNGEERAKGNILERFSAQQFPDLHSELNLSSLELGDSALYFCASSVASGTNEKLFFGSGTQLSVL.

This chain links TRBV7-6 with TRBJ2-7; D could derive from TRBD1 or TRBD2 (5 bases each). Germline V lookup: CDR1 SGHVS, CDR2 FNYEAQ. Between the trimmed V and J ends, which lost 5 bases and 1 base, there was a span of 12 bases. The CDR3 contains 14 residues. CDR3 loop: CASSIAGASYEQYF. CDR3 in DNA: TGTGCCAGCAGCATCGCCGGGGCTTCCTACGAGCAGTACTTC.

CDR3 sequence (DNA): TGTGCCAGCAGCTCCCAGGGGGCCGATGAGCAGTTCTTC. As protein: CASSSQGADEQFF. The chain employs TRBV7-2 and TRBJ2-1; 8 bases map to TRBD1. V shed 4 bases and J 8 bases; nucleotides not matched to a gene: 4. Germline assignment: CDR1 SGHTA and CDR2 FQGNSA. The CDR3 is made up of 13 amino acids.

This clonotype was picked up many times. V usage is TRBV12-3 or TRBV12-4 and J usage is TRBJ2-3; 7 bases fit TRBD2. The junction had 8 bases not matched to a gene; V was cut back by 6 bases and J by 2 bases. The CDR3 is made up of 15 amino acids. In DNA, the CDR3 is TGTGCCAGCAGAGGGTCAAGCGGGAACACAGATACGCAGTATTTT. It encodes CASRGSSGNTDTQYF.

In its sample, this clonotype was seen once. The junction departs from the called germline gene at one end, perhaps through a read error. The gene calls are TRBV20-1 and TRBJ1-2; D is possibly TRBD1 (5 bases). The V gene's germline CDR1 is DFQATT and CDR2 SNEGSKA (reference sequence). This CDR3 is built from 12 residues. The CDR3, as DNA: TGCAGAGCTAGGCTACAGGATGATGGCTACACCTTC. It yields the protein CRARLQDDGYTF.

This clonotype was seen once. The chain links TRBV27 to TRBJ1-5; the match to TRBD1 covers 7 bases. Germline-derived CDR1 and CDR2 are MNHEY and SMNVEV (reference sequence). The CDR3 covers 15 residues. V shed 8 bases, J shed 6 bases, and the junction held 13 bases outside the gene matches. In DNA form, the CDR3 reads TGTGCCAGCGGCCTTAGACAGGGATTATTTCAGCCCCAGCATTTT. It is translated as CASGLRQGLFQPQHF.

V usage is TRBV20-1 and J usage is TRBJ2-3; possible D gene TRBD2, 6 bases. V gave up 1 base and J gave up 1 base, with 9 bases separating them. There are 14 residues in the CDR3. The germline CDR1 and CDR2 sequences are DFQATT and SNEGSKA (reference sequence). The CDR3 nucleotides are TGCAGTGCTAGAGCGGGAGTCGGCACAGATACGCAGTATTTT. Encoded protein: CSARAGVGTDTQYF.

Notes on this clonotype: An end of the junction does not agree with germline; a read error may underlie this. The gene calls are TRBV9 and TRBJ2-2; possibly TRBD1 for D (6 bases). Germline values: CDR1 SGDLS, CDR2 YYNGEE. The CDR3 is 15 residues long. The DNA of the CDR3 is TGTGCCGGCAGCCCAAGGGACACTGGCACCGGGGAGCTGTGTTTT. Its protein product is CAGSPRDTGTGELCF. The variable domain in full, with the rest retrieved from reference TRBV9 and TRBJ2-2, is DSGVTQTPKHLITATGQRVTLRCSPRSGDLSVYWYQQSLDQGLQFLIQYYNGEERAKGNILERFSAQQFPDLHSELNLSSLELGDSALYFCAGSPRDTGTGELCFGEGSRLTVL.

This clonotype was detected ten times or more. The chain has TRBV19 and TRBJ2-3; D possibly matches TRBD1 or TRBD2 (6 bases each). The CDR3 has 14 residues. Germline V gene lookup returns CDR1 LNHDA and CDR2 SQIVND (reference sequence). The V end lost 3 bases, the J end lost 3 bases, and 10 bases lay between the germline ends. CDR3 residues: CASSMGAGTDTQYF. CDR3 DNA sequence: TGTGCCAGTAGTATGGGGGCGGGAACAGATACGCAGTATTTT.

This clonotype was observed at least ten times. The genes are TRBV7-8 and TRBJ1-3; TRBD1 might be the D (6 bases). This CDR3 region has 16 residues. Germline V lookup: CDR1 SGHVS, CDR2 FQNEAQ. Deletions cut 1 base from V and 2 bases from J, with 12 bases between. The DNA for the CDR3 is TGTGCCAGCAGCTTAGTGGGACAAGCAGCTGGAAACACCATATATTTT. The encoded protein is CASSLVGQAAGNTIYF.

This chain uses TRBV7-9 with TRBJ1-6, with D possibly TRBD1 on 6 matching bases. Trimming removed 2 bases at V and 10 bases at J, with 9 bases between. This CDR3 spans 13 amino acids. Per germline, CDR1 SEHNR and CDR2 FQNEAQ (reference sequence). CDR3 region: CASSLKGGSPLHF. CDR3 DNA: TGTGCCAGCAGCTTAAAAGGGGGATCACCCCTCCACTTT.

Regarding this clonotype: A much larger clone differs from this one at a single base, so this may be a read error. Written as DNA, the CDR3 is TGTGCCAGCGGCCCTCTTCCGGGACCCTACGAGCAGTACTTC. It translates to CASGPLPGPYEQYF. The rearrangement joins TRBV3-1 to TRBJ2-7; tentatively, D is TRBD1 or TRBD2 (5 bases each). The CDR3 extends over 14 amino acids. The germline V gene has CDR1 LGHDT and CDR2 YNNKEL (reference sequence). V lost 8 bases, J lost 2 bases, and 16 bases lay in between.

In its sample, this clonotype ranks as medium-sized. The chain uses TRBV10-3 and TRBJ1-2; D is undetermined. The CDR3 loop spans 13 amino acids. V lost 8 bases and J lost 2, with 12 bases in between. From germline, CDR1 is ENHRY and CDR2 SYGVKD. Here the CDR3 reads CAIWETGNYGYTF. CDR3 coding DNA: TGTGCCATCTGGGAGACGGGGAACTATGGCTACACCTTC.

J is TRBJ1-5 and V is TRBV20-1, with D tentatively TRBD1 (5 bases). The V and J ends lost 0 bases and 14 bases respectively, with 20 bases between them. The V gene's germline CDR1 is DFQATT and CDR2 SNEGSKA (reference sequence). CDR3 length: 14 amino acids. The CDR3 region is CSARDGTSGGSEHF. In DNA form, the CDR3 reads TGCAGTGCTAGAGACGGGACTAGCGGGGGGAGTGAGCATTTT.

About this clonotype itself: It is likely a read error, because the conserved phenylalanine at the end of the CDR3 is missing. The chain links TRBV5-4 to TRBJ2-7; D perhaps matches TRBD2 (6 bases). Germline V lookup: CDR1 SGHNT, CDR2 YYREEE (reference sequence). V gave up 4 bases and J gave up 5 bases, with 10 bases separating them. This CDR3 has 12 amino acids. As DNA, the CDR3 is TGTGCCAGCAGCAACGGGGGAAACGAGCAGTACTCC. This translates into CASSNGGNEQYS.